The 8 T cell receptor beta chains listed next were all sequenced from one sample in a study of cytomegalovirus exposure and HLA in healthy donors. It was with 60 Vbeta and 13 Jbeta primers that the PCR ran. TCRdb's copy holds only in-frame clones and misses some; the assay was immunoSEQ multiplex PCR. The sample carries tens of thousands of clones, around 70% recorded once. Sequenced sample: PBMCs. The origin of the receptors is a human donor in good health.

The CDR3 reads CASSKRQGAGTEAFF. In DNA form, the CDR3 reads TGTGCCAGCAGCAAAAGACAGGGGGCAGGCACTGAAGCTTTCTTT. The chain links TRBV25-1 to TRBJ1-1; 10 positions match TRBD1. Germline V gives CDR1 MGHDK, CDR2 SYGVNS. The ends lost 6 bases at V and 4 bases at J; junction bases unmatched: 8. This CDR3 comprises 15 residues.

V and J are TRBV6-6 and TRBJ2-7; TRBD1 matches at 7 bases. The CDR3 is 13 residues long. J gave up 1 base and V 5 bases, and 2 bases lay outside the gene matches. Germline CDR1 MNHNY, CDR2 SVGAGI (reference sequence). Written as DNA, the CDR3 is TGTGCCAGCAGTGGGACAGCTTCCTACGAGCAGTACTTC. Its translation is CASSGTASYEQYF.

This sequence joins TRBV5-1 and TRBJ2-7, with D tentatively TRBD2 (6 bases). Germline V gene lookup returns CDR1 SGHRS and CDR2 YFSETQ. The CDR3 totals 15 residues. Trimming pared 4 bases from V and 0 bases from J, leaving 14 bases between. The CDR3 DNA is TGCGCCAGCAGCCCCACCGGAGGGTTCTCCTACGAGCAGTACTTC. This encodes CASSPTGGFSYEQYF.

This clone was counted only a few times. The V call is TRBV2, the J call TRBJ1-2, with D uncertain. Germline-derived CDR1 and CDR2 are SNHLY and FYNNEI. Trimming left V 6 bases short and J 5 bases short, with 16 bases between. The CDR3 loop spans 14 amino acids. The CDR3 is CASRETVTTYGYTF. The CDR3 bases are TGTGCCAGCAGGGAGACCGTTACCACTTATGGCTACACCTTC.

The chain carries TRBV6-5 and TRBJ2-5; possibly TRBD1 for D (5 bases). The CDR3 length is 14 residues. CDR1 MNHEY and CDR2 SVGAGI come from the germline V gene. V shed 6 bases and J shed 1 base, with 12 bases lying between them. CDR3 sequence (DNA): TGTGCCAGCAGCCCGACTCAGGGCCAAGAGACCCAGTACTTC. It specifies CASSPTQGQETQYF.

This clone has just one count. The chain joins TRBV6-6 to TRBJ2-7; 8 positions agree with TRBD1. Trimming cost V 7 bases and J 7 bases; bases outside gene matches: 3. This CDR3 has 11 residues. CDR1 and CDR2 from the germline V gene are MNHNY and SVGAGI (reference sequence). CDR3 loop: CASTTGGEQYF. The CDR3 nucleotides are TGTGCCAGCACCACAGGGGGGGAGCAGTACTTC.

The chain is built from TRBV28 and TRBJ1-3; 7 bases agree with TRBD1. The CDR3 has 17 residues. V was clipped by 5 bases and J by 0 bases; unmatched bases: 10. From germline, CDR1 is MDHEN and CDR2 SYDVKM. The CDR3 region has the DNA TGTGCCAGCAGTCCCCCTGGGACAGACCGCTCTGGAAACACCATATATTTT. It codes for CASSPPGTDRSGNTIYF.

The chain is built from TRBV28 and TRBJ2-7, with D maybe TRBD2 (7 bases). The ends were cut back, 2 bases at V and 4 bases at J, with 21 bases in the middle. The CDR3 has 17 amino acids. The germline gives CDR1 MDHEN, CDR2 SYDVKM. This CDR3 is CASSLEMSGGTLYEQYF. Written as DNA, the CDR3 is TGTGCCAGCAGTTTAGAAATGTCGGGGGGCACTCTTTACGAGCAGTACTTC. Supplemented by reference TRBV28 and TRBJ2-7, the full variable domain reads DVKVTQSSRYLVKRTGEKVFLECVQDMDHENMFWYRQDPGLGLRLIYFSYDVKMKEKGDIPEGYSVSREKKERFSLILESASTNQTSMYLCASSLEMSGGTLYEQYFGPGTRLTVT.